Presented here are 30 T cell receptor beta chains from one specimen sequenced in a study of blood T cells in healthy people across ages. A second PCR, run for roughly 7 to 11 cycles, used a sample-barcoded 5' primer plus a J-beta primer mix. One entry per CDR3 protein, called by TCRdb with MiXCR from the 5' RACE reads. The sample records hundreds of thousands of distinct CDR3 sequences, around 48% being singletons. Material: blood. The source is a man aged 25-45 years in good health.

CDR3 sequence (DNA): TGTGCCAGCCTGAAGGACTATGGCTACACCTTC. It yields the protein CASLKDYGYTF. The chain is built from TRBV6-6 and TRBJ1-2; D unclear. Trimming pared 8 bases from V and 3 bases from J, leaving 7 bases between. Germline V CDR1 and CDR2: MNHNY, SVGAGI (reference sequence). The CDR3 is made up of 11 amino acids.

Only a few counts were recorded for this clonotype. The rearrangement joins TRBV15 to TRBJ2-3; D remains ambiguous. Germline V gives CDR1 LNHNV, CDR2 YYDKDF (reference sequence). The CDR3 extends over 14 amino acids. The V end was cut by 5 bases, the J end by 4 bases, with 13 bases between. The CDR3 loop is CATSAGLGSDTQYF. In nucleotides, the CDR3 is TGTGCCACCAGCGCCGGTCTGGGATCAGATACGCAGTATTTT.

This clonotype was seen a handful of times. The V call is TRBV7-2, the J call TRBJ1-5, with no clear D. V lost 4 bases, J lost 3 bases, and 16 bases lay in between. Per the germline V gene, CDR1 is SGHTA and CDR2 is FQGNSA. There are 16 residues in the CDR3. This CDR3 is CASSSANPGINQPQHF. The CDR3, as DNA: TGTGCCAGCAGCTCAGCTAATCCGGGAATCAATCAGCCCCAGCATTTT.

The chain uses TRBV6-1 and TRBJ2-1, with D hard to call. CDR1 and CDR2 (germline): MNHNS, SASEGT. Trimming shortened V by 3 bases and J by 5 bases, and 14 bases separated the two germline ends. The CDR3 is 15 residues long. CDR3 amino acids: CASSETPRVNNEQFF. The DNA of the CDR3 is TGTGCCAGCAGTGAGACCCCGAGAGTGAACAATGAGCAGTTCTTC.

A few counts support this clonotype. This rearrangement joins TRBV7-2 to TRBJ1-4; D perhaps matches TRBD1 (6 bases). V lost 3 bases and J lost 8, with 13 bases in between. This CDR3 has 14 residues. Germline V gene data show CDR1 as SGHTA and CDR2 as FQGNSA. The CDR3 reads CASSLKGVREKLFF. CDR3 bases: TGTGCCAGCAGCTTGAAGGGGGTTAGAGAAAAACTGTTTTTT.

The genes are TRBV7-2 and TRBJ2-3; TRBD1 agrees at 8 bases. Germline assignment: CDR1 SGHTA and CDR2 FQGNSA. The CDR3 sequence is 15 residues long. The junction had 10 bases not matched to a gene; V was cut back by 7 bases and J by 4 bases. CDR3 DNA: TGTGCCAGCAATAATGGGCAGGGGGCTGCAGATACGCAGTATTTT. This gives the protein CASNNGQGAADTQYF.

This clonotype was found once. This chain joins TRBV28 and TRBJ2-3, with D possibly TRBD2 on 5 matching bases. The germline V gene encodes CDR1 MDHEN and CDR2 SYDVKM. The CDR3 loop spans 13 amino acids. V lost 6 bases, J lost 8 bases, and 15 bases lay in between. The CDR3 region is CASSLTLGVTQYF. The DNA of the CDR3 is TGTGCCAGCAGCCTGACACTCGGGGTTACGCAGTATTTT.

The V gene is TRBV10-3, the J gene TRBJ2-2; possible D gene TRBD1, 5 bases. Between the trimmed V and J ends, which lost 2 bases and 3 bases, there was a span of 7 bases. The CDR3 runs 14 residues. Germline CDR1 ENHRY, CDR2 SYGVKD. The chain's CDR3 is CAISEQGDTGELFF. DNA of the CDR3: TGTGCCATCAGTGAGCAGGGTGACACCGGGGAGCTGTTTTTT.

The rearrangement uses TRBV6-5 and TRBJ1-6; D not certain. V shed 0 bases and J shed 10 bases, with 10 bases lying between them. The CDR3 runs to 14 residues. Germline CDR1 is MNHEY and CDR2 is SVGAGI. CDR3 protein: CASSYSRWGSPLHF. The CDR3 region has the DNA TGTGCCAGCAGTTACTCCAGGTGGGGATCACCCCTCCACTTT.

The chain has TRBV11-1 and TRBJ1-1; 7 positions agree with TRBD1. V was clipped by 4 bases and J by 7 bases; unmatched bases: 12. CDR1 and CDR2 from the germline V gene are SGHAT and FQDESV (reference sequence). The CDR3 runs to 15 residues. The CDR3 DNA follows: TGTGCCAGCAGCTCCGCCTCCGACAGGGACATTGAAGCTTTCTTT. Translated, it gives CASSSASDRDIEAFF.

This chain joins TRBV7-9 and TRBJ1-6, with 7 bases matching TRBD1. There are 15 residues in the CDR3. Per the germline V gene, CDR1 is SEHNR and CDR2 is FQNEAQ (reference sequence). J gave up 5 bases and V 5 bases, and 6 bases lay outside the gene matches. In DNA, the CDR3 is TGTGCCAGCAGCCCAGGGGGAGCTGATAATTCACCCCTCCACTTT. Its translation is CASSPGGADNSPLHF.

This clonotype was picked up many times. The chain combines TRBV20-1 with TRBJ2-7; D gene uncertain. CDR1 DFQATT and CDR2 SNEGSKA come from the germline V gene (reference sequence). The V gene lost 5 bases and the J gene lost 6 bases, with 11 bases spanning the gap. The CDR3 contains 11 residues. The CDR3 spells CSARAGVEQYF. CDR3 DNA: TGCAGTGCTCGGGCTGGAGTCGAGCAGTACTTC.

This chain joins TRBV12-3 or TRBV12-4 and TRBJ1-2; D uncertain. V was pared by 7 bases and J by 7 bases, with 13 bases between. This CDR3 has 12 residues. The CDR3 sequence: CASKAGSSGYTF. The CDR3 DNA reads as TGTGCCAGCAAAGCAGGTTCTTCTGGCTACACCTTC.

This sequence joins TRBV9 and TRBJ1-1; TRBD1 aligns across 12 bases. CDR1 is SGDLS, CDR2 YYNGEE, per germline. Trimming cost V 0 bases and J 5 bases; bases outside gene matches: 8. This CDR3 spans 17 amino acids. The CDR3 region has the DNA TGTGCCAGCAGCGTAGATGGGACAGGGGGCGGGGGTACTGAAGCTTTCTTT. Translating gives CASSVDGTGGGGTEAFF.

J is TRBJ1-4 and V is TRBV6-6, with D perhaps TRBD1 (5 bases). The CDR3 loop spans 15 amino acids. CDR1 is MNHNY and CDR2 is SVGAGI in the germline V gene (reference sequence). Between the trimmed V and J ends, which lost 5 bases and 2 bases, there was a span of 12 bases. CDR3 nucleotides: TGTGCCAGCAGTGGGATAGACAGTACTAATGAAAAACTGTTTTTT. Encoded protein: CASSGIDSTNEKLFF.

The CDR3 DNA is TGTGCCAGCAGCCCGGAGAGTGGGGCAGATACGCAGTATTTT. It is translated as CASSPESGADTQYF. This chain joins TRBV4-2 and TRBJ2-3; D gene ambiguous. V was shortened by 4 bases and J by 4 bases, with 12 bases between the two germline ends. Per germline, CDR1 LGHNA and CDR2 YNFKEQ. The CDR3 spans 14 residues.

This clonotype was seen many times. The chain carries TRBV3-1 and TRBJ2-1, with TRBD2 identical over 7 bases. The CDR3 is 16 residues long. CDR1 is LGHDT and CDR2 is YNNKEL in the germline V gene (reference sequence). V shed 0 bases and J 2 bases; nucleotides not matched to a gene: 4. CDR3 loop: CASSQEWREPYNEQFF. CDR3 in DNA: TGTGCCAGCAGCCAAGAATGGCGGGAGCCCTACAATGAGCAGTTCTTC.

The sample holds a few counts of this clonotype. This chain joins TRBV4-2 and TRBJ2-7; D is unclear. Trimming cost V 0 bases and J 5 bases, with 14 bases left between them. Germline values: CDR1 LGHNA, CDR2 YNFKEQ. The CDR3 is 15 residues long. The CDR3 bases are TGTGCCAGCAGCCAAGAGGTGCGTACGTCCAACGAGCAGTACTTC. This gives the protein CASSQEVRTSNEQYF.

The genes are TRBV6-2 or TRBV6-3 and TRBJ1-1; no clear D. V gave up 4 bases and J gave up 4 bases, with 13 bases separating them. Germline assignment: CDR1 MNHEY and CDR2 SVGEGT. The CDR3 sequence is 14 residues long. The CDR3 bases are TGTGCCAGCAGTTCCGGACCGTTGAGCACTGAAGCTTTCTTT. Its translation: CASSSGPLSTEAFF.

This clonotype was picked up a small number of times. The gene calls are TRBV25-1 and TRBJ1-2; 8 positions match TRBD1. CDR3 length: 15 amino acids. Germline V gives CDR1 MGHDK, CDR2 SYGVNS. The J segment lost 6 bases and the V segment lost 2 bases, leaving 8 bases of the junction unmatched. CDR3 protein: CASSEETGVGNGYTF. The CDR3 DNA sequence: TGTGCCAGCAGTGAAGAGACAGGGGTCGGGAATGGCTACACCTTC.

The CDR3 spells CASSSPLSTDTQYF. DNA for the CDR3: TGTGCCAGCAGTTCTCCCCTAAGCACAGATACGCAGTATTTT. This chain joins TRBV6-2 or TRBV6-3 and TRBJ2-3; D remains ambiguous. CDR1 is MNHEY and CDR2 is SVGEGT in the germline V gene. This CDR3 region has 14 residues. Trimming took off 4 bases at V and 0 bases at J, with 8 bases between the two ends.

The V call is TRBV20-1, the J call TRBJ1-5, with D perhaps matching TRBD1 (6 bases). Germline assignment: CDR1 DFQATT and CDR2 SNEGSKA (reference sequence). The CDR3 is 13 amino acids. V dropped 6 bases and J dropped 1 base, with 10 bases sitting between them. CDR3 amino acids: CSAKGVSNQPQHF. The CDR3 bases are TGCAGTGCCAAGGGGGTCAGCAATCAGCCCCAGCATTTT.

The rearrangement uses TRBV10-3 and TRBJ2-7; 8 nucleotides line up with TRBD1. V was clipped by 2 bases and J by 2 bases; unmatched bases: 8. Germline lookup yields CDR1 ENHRY and CDR2 SYGVKD. The CDR3 length is 16 residues. The CDR3 DNA reads TGTGCCATCAGTGAGCCACACAGACAGGGGCCCTACGAGCAGTACTTC. It codes for CAISEPHRQGPYEQYF.

This clonotype was seen a handful of times. The chain recombines TRBV15 with TRBJ1-2; tentative D call: TRBD1 (6 bases). CDR1 and CDR2 from the germline V gene are LNHNV and YYDKDF (reference sequence). With 0 bases removed from V and 8 bases from J, the gap between germline ends came to 13 bases. This CDR3 is built from 14 residues. This chain's CDR3 is CATSREQGAYGYTF. CDR3 nucleotide sequence: TGTGCCACCAGCAGAGAACAGGGAGCCTACGGCTACACCTTC.

This clonotype occurred a few times. This chain links TRBV5-6 with TRBJ2-7, with D possibly TRBD1 on 6 matching bases. V gave up 0 bases and J gave up 2 bases, with 12 bases separating them. The CDR3 loop spans 15 amino acids. Germline assignment: CDR1 SGHDT and CDR2 YYEEEE. The CDR3 is CASSLVGRGPYEQYF. The CDR3 DNA follows: TGTGCCAGCAGCTTGGTGGGCAGGGGACCCTACGAGCAGTACTTC.

This clonotype was seen just once. The chain combines TRBV10-3 with TRBJ2-3; the D gene could be TRBD1 or TRBD2 (6 bases each). From germline, CDR1 is ENHRY and CDR2 SYGVKD. The V and J ends lost 6 bases and 4 bases respectively, with 17 bases between them. This CDR3 contains 15 residues. CDR3 in amino acids: CAISEGGYYADTQYF. In DNA, the CDR3 is TGTGCCATCAGCGAGGGGGGCTACTACGCAGATACGCAGTATTTT.

This clonotype has only a few counts. V gene TRBV6-5 combines with J gene TRBJ2-5; possible D gene TRBD2, 5 bases. The V end lost 6 bases, the J end lost 11 bases, and 19 bases lay between the germline ends. The CDR3 consists of 13 residues. Germline V gene sequence: CDR1 MNHEY, CDR2 SVGAGI. In DNA form, the CDR3 reads TGTGCCAGCAGATTCGAGACCGCGAGGGAGCAGTACTTC. Encoded protein: CASRFETAREQYF.

The chain employs TRBV6-5 and TRBJ2-1; no reliable D call. V lost 5 bases and J lost 0, with 11 bases in between. Germline V gene lookup returns CDR1 MNHEY and CDR2 SVGAGI. The CDR3 spans 15 residues. The CDR3 nucleotides read TGTGCCAGCAGTCCTTTTACCAGCTCCTACAATGAGCAGTTCTTC. Translation gives CASSPFTSSYNEQFF.

This sequence joins TRBV20-1 and TRBJ2-3; 7 nucleotides align to TRBD2. Germline values: CDR1 DFQATT, CDR2 SNEGSKA (reference sequence). The CDR3 loop spans 15 amino acids. This CDR3 is CRLGRGGGGTDTQYF. The CDR3 DNA follows: TGCAGACTAGGGAGAGGAGGCGGGGGAACAGATACGCAGTATTTT.

The chain couples TRBV6-1 to TRBJ1-4; 8 bases line up with TRBD1. CDR1 is MNHNS and CDR2 is SASEGT in the germline V gene. This CDR3 spans 19 amino acids. Trimming removed 6 bases from V and 8 bases from J; junction bases left unmatched: 23. The CDR3 DNA follows: TGTGCCAGCAGGACTTTGGACAGGGCCAGAGGAGAGGACCGGGAAAAACTGTTTTTT. This gives the protein CASRTLDRARGEDREKLFF.